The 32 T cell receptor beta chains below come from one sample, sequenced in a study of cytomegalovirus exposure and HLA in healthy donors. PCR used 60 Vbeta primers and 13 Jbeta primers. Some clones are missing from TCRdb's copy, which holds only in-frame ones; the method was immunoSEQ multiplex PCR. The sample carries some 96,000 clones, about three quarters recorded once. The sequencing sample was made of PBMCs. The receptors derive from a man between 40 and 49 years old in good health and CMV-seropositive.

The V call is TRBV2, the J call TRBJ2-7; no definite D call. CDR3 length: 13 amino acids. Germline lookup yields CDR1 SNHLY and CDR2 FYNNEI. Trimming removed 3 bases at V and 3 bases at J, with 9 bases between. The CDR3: CASSENTIYEQYF. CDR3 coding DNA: TGTGCCAGCAGTGAGAACACCATCTACGAGCAGTACTTC.

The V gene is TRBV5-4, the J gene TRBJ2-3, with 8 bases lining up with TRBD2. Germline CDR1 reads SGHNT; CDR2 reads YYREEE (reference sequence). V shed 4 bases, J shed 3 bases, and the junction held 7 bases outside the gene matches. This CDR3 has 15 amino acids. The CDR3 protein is CASSKTSGVTDTQYF. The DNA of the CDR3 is TGTGCCAGCAGCAAAACTAGCGGAGTTACAGATACGCAGTATTTT. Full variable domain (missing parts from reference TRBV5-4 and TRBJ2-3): ETGVTQSPTHLIKTRGQQVTLRCSSQSGHNTVSWYQQALGQGPQFIFQYYREEENGRGNFPPRFSGLQFPNYSSELNVNALELDDSALYLCASSKTSGVTDTQYFGPGTRLTVL.

The DNA for the CDR3 is TGTGCTAGTGGCCGGGAGGGTGGAGGCTACACCTTC. Translating it yields CASGREGGGYTF. The chain recombines TRBV12-5 with TRBJ1-2; no definite D call. Trimming removed 6 bases at V and 8 bases at J, with 13 bases between. The CDR3 is 12 residues long. Germline values: CDR1 LGHNT, CDR2 FRNRAP.

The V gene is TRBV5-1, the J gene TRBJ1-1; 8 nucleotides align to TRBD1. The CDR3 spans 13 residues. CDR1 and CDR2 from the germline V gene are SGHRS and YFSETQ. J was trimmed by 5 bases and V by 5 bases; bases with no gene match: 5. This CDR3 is CASRQQGGTEAFF. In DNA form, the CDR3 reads TGCGCCAGCAGACAACAGGGGGGGACTGAAGCTTTCTTT.

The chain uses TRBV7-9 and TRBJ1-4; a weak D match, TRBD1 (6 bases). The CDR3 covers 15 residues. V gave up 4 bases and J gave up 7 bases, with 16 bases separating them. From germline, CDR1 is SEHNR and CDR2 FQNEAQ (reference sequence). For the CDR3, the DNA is TGTGCCAGCAGCTCCAGGGGAGGGGATTCTGAAAAACTGTTTTTT. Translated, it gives CASSSRGGDSEKLFF.

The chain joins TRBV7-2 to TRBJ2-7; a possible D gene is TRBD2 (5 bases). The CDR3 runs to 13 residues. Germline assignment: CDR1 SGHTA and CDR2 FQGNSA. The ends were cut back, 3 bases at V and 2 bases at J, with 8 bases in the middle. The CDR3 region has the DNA TGTGCCAGCAGCTTTGGACTGACCTACGAGCAGTACTTC. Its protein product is CASSFGLTYEQYF.

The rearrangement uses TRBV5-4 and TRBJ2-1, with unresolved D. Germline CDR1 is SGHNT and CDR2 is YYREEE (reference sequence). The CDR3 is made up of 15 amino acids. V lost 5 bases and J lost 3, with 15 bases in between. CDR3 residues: CASSPPARLYNEQFF. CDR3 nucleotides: TGTGCCAGCAGTCCCCCGGCAAGACTCTACAATGAGCAGTTCTTC. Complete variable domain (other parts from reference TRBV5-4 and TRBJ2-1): ETGVTQSPTHLIKTRGQQVTLRCSSQSGHNTVSWYQQALGQGPQFIFQYYREEENGRGNFPPRFSGLQFPNYSSELNVNALELDDSALYLCASSPPARLYNEQFFGPGTRLTVL.

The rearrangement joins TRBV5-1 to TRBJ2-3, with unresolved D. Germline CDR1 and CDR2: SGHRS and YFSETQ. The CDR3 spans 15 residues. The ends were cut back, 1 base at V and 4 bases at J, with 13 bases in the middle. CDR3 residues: CASSLFGDYADTQYF. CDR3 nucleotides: TGCGCCAGCAGCTTGTTCGGAGATTACGCAGATACGCAGTATTTT.

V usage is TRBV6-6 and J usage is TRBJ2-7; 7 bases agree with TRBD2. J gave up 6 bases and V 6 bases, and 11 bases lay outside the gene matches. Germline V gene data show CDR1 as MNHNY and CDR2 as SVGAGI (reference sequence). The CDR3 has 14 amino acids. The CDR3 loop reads CASRETAGVSEQYF. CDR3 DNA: TGTGCCAGCAGGGAGACGGCGGGAGTGTCCGAGCAGTACTTC.

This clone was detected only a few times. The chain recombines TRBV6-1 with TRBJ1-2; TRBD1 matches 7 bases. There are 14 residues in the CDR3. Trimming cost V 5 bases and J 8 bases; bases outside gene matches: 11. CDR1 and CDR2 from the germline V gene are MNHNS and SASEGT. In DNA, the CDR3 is TGTGCCAGCAGTTATCAGGGGGGTTCTAAAGGCTACACCTTC. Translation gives CASSYQGGSKGYTF.

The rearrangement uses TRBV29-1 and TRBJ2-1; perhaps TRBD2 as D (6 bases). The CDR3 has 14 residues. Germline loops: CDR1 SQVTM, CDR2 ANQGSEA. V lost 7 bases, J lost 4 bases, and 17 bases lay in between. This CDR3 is CSARGGSGYNEQFF. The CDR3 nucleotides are TGCAGCGCCAGAGGTGGTAGCGGTTACAATGAGCAGTTCTTC.

The DNA for the CDR3 is TGTGCCAGCAGTGCGGGACTGGCGGGGGAGACCCAGTACTTC. Its protein product is CASSAGLAGETQYF. This rearrangement joins TRBV2 to TRBJ2-5; the D gene is possibly TRBD2 (6 bases). Germline V lookup: CDR1 SNHLY, CDR2 FYNNEI. The CDR3 totals 14 residues. Trimming shortened V by 4 bases and J by 5 bases, and 14 bases separated the two germline ends.

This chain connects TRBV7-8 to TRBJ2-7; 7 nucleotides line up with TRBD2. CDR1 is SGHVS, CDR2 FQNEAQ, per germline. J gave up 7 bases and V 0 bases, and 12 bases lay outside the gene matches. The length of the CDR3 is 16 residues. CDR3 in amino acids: CASSLALASGGSEQYF. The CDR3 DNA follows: TGTGCCAGCAGCTTAGCCCTGGCTAGCGGAGGTTCGGAGCAGTACTTC.

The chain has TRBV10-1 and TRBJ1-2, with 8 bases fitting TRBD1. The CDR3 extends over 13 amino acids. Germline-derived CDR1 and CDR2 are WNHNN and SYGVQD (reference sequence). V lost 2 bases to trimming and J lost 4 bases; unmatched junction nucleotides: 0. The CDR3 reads CASSETGGYGYTF. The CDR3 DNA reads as TGCGCCAGCAGTGAGACAGGGGGCTATGGCTACACCTTC.

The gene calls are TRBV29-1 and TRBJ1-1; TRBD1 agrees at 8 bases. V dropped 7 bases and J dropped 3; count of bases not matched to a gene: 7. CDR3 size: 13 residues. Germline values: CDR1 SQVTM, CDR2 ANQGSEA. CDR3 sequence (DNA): TGCAGCGCTCGACAGGGGCTCTACACTGAAGCTTTCTTT. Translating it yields CSARQGLYTEAFF.

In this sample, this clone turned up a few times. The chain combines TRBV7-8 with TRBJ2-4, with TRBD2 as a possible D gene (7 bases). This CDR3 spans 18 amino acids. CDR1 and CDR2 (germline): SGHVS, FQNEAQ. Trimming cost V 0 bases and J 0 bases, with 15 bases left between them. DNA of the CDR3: TGTGCCAGCAGCTTAGCGGGGGGGGCTGCCGAAGCCAAAAACATTCAGTACTTC. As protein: CASSLAGGAAEAKNIQYF. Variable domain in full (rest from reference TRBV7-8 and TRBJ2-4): GAGVSQSPRYKVAKRGQDVALRCDPISGHVSLFWYQQALGQGPEFLTYFQNEAQLDKSGLPSDRFFAERPEGSVSTLKIQRTQQEDSAVYLCASSLAGGAAEAKNIQYFGAGTRLSVL.

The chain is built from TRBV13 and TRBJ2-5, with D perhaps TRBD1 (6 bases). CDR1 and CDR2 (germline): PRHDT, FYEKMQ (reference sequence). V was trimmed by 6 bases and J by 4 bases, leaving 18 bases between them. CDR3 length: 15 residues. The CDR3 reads CASSFTGNAAETQYF. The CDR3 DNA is TGTGCCAGCAGTTTTACAGGGAATGCCGCAGAGACCCAGTACTTC.

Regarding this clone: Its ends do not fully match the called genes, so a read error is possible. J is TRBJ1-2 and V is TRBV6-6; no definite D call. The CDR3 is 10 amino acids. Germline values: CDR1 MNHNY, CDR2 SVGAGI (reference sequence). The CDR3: CASSSPRRQF. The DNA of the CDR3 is TGTGCCAGCAGTTCCCCACGGCGGCAATTC.

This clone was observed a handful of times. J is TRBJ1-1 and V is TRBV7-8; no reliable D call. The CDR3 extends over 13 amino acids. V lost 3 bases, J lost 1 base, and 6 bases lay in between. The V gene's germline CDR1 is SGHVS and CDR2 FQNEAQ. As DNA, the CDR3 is TGTGCCAGCAGCTTCGGGAAGAACACTGAAGCTTTCTTT. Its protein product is CASSFGKNTEAFF.

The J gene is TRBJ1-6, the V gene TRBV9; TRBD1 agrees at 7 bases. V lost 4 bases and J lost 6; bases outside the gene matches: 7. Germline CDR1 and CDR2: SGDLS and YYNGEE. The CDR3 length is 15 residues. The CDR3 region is CASSPRTGANSPLHF. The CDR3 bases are TGTGCCAGCAGCCCCCGAACAGGGGCTAATTCACCCCTCCACTTT.

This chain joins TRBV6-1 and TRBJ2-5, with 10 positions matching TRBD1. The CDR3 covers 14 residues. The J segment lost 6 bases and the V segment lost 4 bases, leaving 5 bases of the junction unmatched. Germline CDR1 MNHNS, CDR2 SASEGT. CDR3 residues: CASSVDRGMKTQYF. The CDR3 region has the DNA TGTGCCAGCAGTGTGGACAGGGGGATGAAGACCCAGTACTTC.

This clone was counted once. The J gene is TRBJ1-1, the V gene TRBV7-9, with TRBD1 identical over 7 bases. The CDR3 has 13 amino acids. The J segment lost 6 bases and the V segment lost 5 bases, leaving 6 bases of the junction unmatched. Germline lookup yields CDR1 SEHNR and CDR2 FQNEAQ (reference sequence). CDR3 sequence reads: CASSQGQAAEAFF. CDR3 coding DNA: TGTGCCAGCAGCCAAGGACAGGCAGCTGAAGCTTTCTTT.

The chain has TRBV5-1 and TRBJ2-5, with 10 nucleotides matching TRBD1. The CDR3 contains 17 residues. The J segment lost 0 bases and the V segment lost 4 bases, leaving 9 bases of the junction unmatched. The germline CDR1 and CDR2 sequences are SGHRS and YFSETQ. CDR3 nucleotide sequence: TGCGCCAGCAGCGCCGGACAGGGGGGGAGCTACCAAGAGACCCAGTACTTC. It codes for CASSAGQGGSYQETQYF.

CDR3 nucleotides: TGTGCCAGCAGTGTGACTAGCGGAGCTGGCGACGAGCAGTACTTC. It codes for CASSVTSGAGDEQYF. The rearrangement uses TRBV6-1 and TRBJ2-7; 9 bases line up with TRBD2. The V and J ends lost 4 bases and 5 bases, in that order; junction bases with no gene match: 9. The CDR3 consists of 15 residues. The germline V gene has CDR1 MNHNS and CDR2 SASEGT.

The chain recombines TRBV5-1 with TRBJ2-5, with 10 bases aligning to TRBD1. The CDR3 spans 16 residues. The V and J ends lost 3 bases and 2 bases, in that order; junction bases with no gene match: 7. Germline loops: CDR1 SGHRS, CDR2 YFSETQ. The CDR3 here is CASSSRDRGSQETQYF. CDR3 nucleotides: TGCGCCAGCAGCTCCCGGGACAGGGGCTCGCAAGAGACCCAGTACTTC.

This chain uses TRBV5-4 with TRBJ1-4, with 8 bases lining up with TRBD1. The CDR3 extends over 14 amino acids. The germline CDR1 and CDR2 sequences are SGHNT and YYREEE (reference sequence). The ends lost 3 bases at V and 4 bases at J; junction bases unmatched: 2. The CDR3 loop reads CASSYRGGNEKLFF. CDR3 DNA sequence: TGTGCCAGCAGCTACAGGGGGGGTAATGAAAAACTGTTTTTT.

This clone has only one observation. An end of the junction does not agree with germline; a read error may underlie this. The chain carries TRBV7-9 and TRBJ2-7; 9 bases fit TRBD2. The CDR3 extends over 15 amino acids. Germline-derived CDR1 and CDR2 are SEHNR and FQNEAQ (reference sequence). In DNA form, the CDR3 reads TGTTCCAGCAGCTCCCCCGGGCGCGGGAGGGACGAGCAGTACTTC. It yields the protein CSSSSPGRGRDEQYF.

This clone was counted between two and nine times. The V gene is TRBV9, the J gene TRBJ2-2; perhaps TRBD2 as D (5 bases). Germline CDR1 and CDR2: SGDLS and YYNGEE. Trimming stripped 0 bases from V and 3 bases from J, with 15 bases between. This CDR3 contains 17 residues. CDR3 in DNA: TGTGCCAGCAGCGTAGAAGCAAGACTACAGTACACCGGGGAGCTGTTTTTT. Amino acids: CASSVEARLQYTGELFF.

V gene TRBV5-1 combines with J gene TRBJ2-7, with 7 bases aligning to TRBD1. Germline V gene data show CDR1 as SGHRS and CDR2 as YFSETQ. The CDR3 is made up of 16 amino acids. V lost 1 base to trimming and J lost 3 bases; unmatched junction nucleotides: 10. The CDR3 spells CASSLTLTGFNYEQYF. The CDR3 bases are TGCGCCAGCAGCTTGACGCTGACAGGGTTCAACTACGAGCAGTACTTC. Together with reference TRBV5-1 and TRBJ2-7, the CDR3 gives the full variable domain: KAGVTQTPRYLIKTRGQQVTLSCSPISGHRSVSWYQQTPGQGLQFLFEYFSETQRNKGNFPGRFSGRQFSNSRSEMNVSTLELGDSALYLCASSLTLTGFNYEQYFGPGTRLTVT.

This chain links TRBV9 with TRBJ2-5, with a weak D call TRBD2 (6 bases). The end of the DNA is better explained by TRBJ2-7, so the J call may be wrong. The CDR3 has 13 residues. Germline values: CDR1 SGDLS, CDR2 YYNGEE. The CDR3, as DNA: TGTGCCAGCAGCGTAGACGGGGGTCTCGAGCAGTACTTC. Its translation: CASSVDGGLEQYF.

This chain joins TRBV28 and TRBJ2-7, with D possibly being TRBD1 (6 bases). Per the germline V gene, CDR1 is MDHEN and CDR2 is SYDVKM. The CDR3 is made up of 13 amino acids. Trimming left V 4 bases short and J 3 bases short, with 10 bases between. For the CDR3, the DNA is TGTGCCAGCAGTTCCTCAGGGGACTACGAGCAGTACTTC. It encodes CASSSSGDYEQYF.

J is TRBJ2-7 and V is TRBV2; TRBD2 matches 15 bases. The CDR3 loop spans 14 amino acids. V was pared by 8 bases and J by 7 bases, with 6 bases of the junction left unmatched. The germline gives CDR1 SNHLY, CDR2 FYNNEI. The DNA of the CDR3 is TGTGCCAGCCGTCGCGGGACTAGCGGGGGGGAGCAGTACTTC. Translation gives CASRRGTSGGEQYF.